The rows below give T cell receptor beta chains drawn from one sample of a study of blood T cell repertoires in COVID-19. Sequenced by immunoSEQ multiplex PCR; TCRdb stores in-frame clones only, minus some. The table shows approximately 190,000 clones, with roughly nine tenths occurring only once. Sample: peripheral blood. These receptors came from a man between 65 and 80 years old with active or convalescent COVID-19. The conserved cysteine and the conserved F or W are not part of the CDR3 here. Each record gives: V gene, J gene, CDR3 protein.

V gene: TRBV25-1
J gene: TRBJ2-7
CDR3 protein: ASSEQGRTAGEQY

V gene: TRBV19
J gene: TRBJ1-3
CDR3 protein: ASSLDRYSGNTIY

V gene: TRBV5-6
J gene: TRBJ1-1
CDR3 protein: ASSLPGTGDLTEAF

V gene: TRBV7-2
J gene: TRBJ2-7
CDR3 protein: ASSSTVVGSEEQY

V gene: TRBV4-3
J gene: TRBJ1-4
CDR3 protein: ASSPRSPDEKLF

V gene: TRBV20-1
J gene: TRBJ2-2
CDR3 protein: SASPSENTGELF

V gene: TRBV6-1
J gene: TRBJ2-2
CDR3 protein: ASSELSYTGELF

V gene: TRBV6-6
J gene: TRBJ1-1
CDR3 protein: ASRQVLSTEAF

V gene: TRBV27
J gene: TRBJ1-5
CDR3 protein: ASSIGVGNQPQH

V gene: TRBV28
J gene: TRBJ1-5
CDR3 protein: ASSPGGGGQPQH

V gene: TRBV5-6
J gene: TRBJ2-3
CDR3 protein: ASSLGAGTTGTQY

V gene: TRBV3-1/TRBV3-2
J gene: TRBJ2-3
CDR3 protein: ASSQPGTPFGRGTQY

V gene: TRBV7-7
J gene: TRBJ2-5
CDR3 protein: ASSRDRRETQY

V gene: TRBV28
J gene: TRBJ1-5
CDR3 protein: ASRPTGNSNQPQH

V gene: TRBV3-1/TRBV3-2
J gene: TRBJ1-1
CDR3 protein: ASSKDRLNTEAF